This passage covers 11 T cell receptor beta chains from one sample sequenced in a study of breast tumors, draining lymph nodes, adjacent tissues. Breast cancer patients provided tissue from their axillary draining lymph nodes. TCRdb passed the multiplex PCR reads through MiXCR, listing each CDR3 protein once. The sample contains about 100,000 distinct CDR3 sequences, 21% of which appear only once. The material sequenced was axillary lymph node tissue. The receptor source for this set is a female donor with breast cancer. Some clones in this sample may be carry-over from other donors' samples.

In its sample, this clonotype was seen many times. CDR3: CASSLGLAGVDTQYF. CDR3 DNA sequence: TGTGCCAGCAGCTTGGGACTAGCGGGAGTAGATACGCAGTATTTT. The rearrangement joins TRBV5-5 to TRBJ2-3, with TRBD2 matching 12 bases. V lost 0 bases to trimming and J lost 5 bases; unmatched junction nucleotides: 1. This CDR3 has 15 residues. Germline CDR1 and CDR2: SGHKS and YYEKEE (reference sequence).

The chain links TRBV13 to TRBJ2-2; D is undetermined. The CDR3 loop spans 14 amino acids. V was cut by 4 bases and J by 2 bases, with 8 bases left in between. CDR1 and CDR2 (germline): PRHDT, FYEKMQ (reference sequence). The CDR3: CASSSGVNTGELFF. The CDR3 nucleotides read TGTGCCAGCAGCTCCGGAGTCAACACCGGGGAGCTGTTTTTT.

As concerns this clonotype: A read error may account for a junction end that differs from germline. The chain links TRBV18 to TRBJ2-7; D may correspond to TRBD1 or TRBD2 (5 bases each). This CDR3 spans 13 amino acids. The germline CDR1 and CDR2 sequences are KGHSH and LQKENI. CDR3: CASSPMGVHEQHF. CDR3 sequence (DNA): TGTGCCAGCTCACCAATGGGGGTCCACGAGCAGCACTTC.

This clonotype was counted at least ten times. The chain employs TRBV19 and TRBJ2-7; 7 positions match TRBD1. The ends lost 7 bases at V and 0 bases at J; junction bases unmatched: 6. Germline values: CDR1 LNHDA, CDR2 SQIVND (reference sequence). The CDR3 spans 14 residues. The CDR3 DNA reads TGTGCCAGTAAGCAGACAGGGAGCTCCTACGAGCAGTACTTC. This translates into CASKQTGSSYEQYF.

This clonotype was seen at least ten times. This chain connects TRBV19 to TRBJ2-7; D might be TRBD1 (5 bases). Germline lookup yields CDR1 LNHDA and CDR2 SQIVND (reference sequence). The CDR3 is 17 amino acids. With 6 bases removed from V and 0 bases from J, the gap between germline ends came to 21 bases. CDR3 DNA: TGTGCCAGTAGGACCGTCGGTACAGGAGTGGGCTCCTACGAGCAGTACTTC. As protein: CASRTVGTGVGSYEQYF.

This clonotype has ten or more counts. The chain joins TRBV14 to TRBJ2-2; 11 bases are shared with TRBD1. This CDR3 is built from 16 residues. The ends lost 4 bases at V and 6 bases at J; junction bases unmatched: 7. Germline assignment: CDR1 SGHDN and CDR2 FVKESK. CDR3 sequence (DNA): TGTGCCAGCAGCCCTTGGACAGGGGGCGTAGCCGGGGAGCTGTTTTTT. It translates to CASSPWTGGVAGELFF.

This clonotype was counted many times. The genes are TRBV7-9 and TRBJ1-2, with a tentative D call TRBD1 (6 bases). The CDR3 spans 16 residues. The V end was cut by 4 bases, the J end by 4 bases, with 19 bases between. From germline, CDR1 is SEHNR and CDR2 FQNEAQ (reference sequence). The CDR3 here is CASSSNSGVVVYGYTF. CDR3 sequence (DNA): TGTGCCAGCAGCTCAAACTCAGGGGTAGTTGTCTATGGCTACACCTTC.

The J gene is TRBJ2-1, the V gene TRBV12-3 or TRBV12-4, with a weak D call TRBD2 (5 bases). With 0 bases removed from V and 8 bases from J, the gap between germline ends came to 11 bases. The CDR3 spans 14 residues. The CDR3 DNA sequence: TGTGCCAGCAGTTTAGCGCAGGTGGAGGATGAGCAGTTCTTC. It is translated as CASSLAQVEDEQFF.

This clonotype was counted ten times or more. The V and J genes are TRBV10-3 and TRBJ2-7; 7 bases are shared with TRBD2. V shed 3 bases, J shed 0 bases, and the junction held 5 bases outside the gene matches. Germline V lookup: CDR1 ENHRY, CDR2 SYGVKD. This CDR3 is built from 15 residues. The CDR3 nucleotides are TGTGCCATCAGTGATGGGGGGAGGGCCTCCTACGAGCAGTACTTC. This encodes CAISDGGRASYEQYF.

This clonotype was recorded at least ten times. The genes are TRBV24-1 and TRBJ2-3, with 10 bases matching TRBD2. The trim removed 1 base at V and 0 bases at J, leaving 9 bases unmatched. The CDR3 has 19 residues. Germline V gene data show CDR1 as KGHDR and CDR2 as SFDVKD. The CDR3 is CATSDFTSGVEYSTDTQYF. In nucleotides, the CDR3 is TGTGCCACCAGTGATTTTACTAGCGGGGTGGAGTATAGCACAGATACGCAGTATTTT.

This clonotype has ten or more counts. This chain uses TRBV20-1 with TRBJ1-6; 7 bases map to TRBD1. Looked up from germline, CDR1 is DFQATT and CDR2 is SNEGSKA (reference sequence). The CDR3 has 14 residues. Germline trimming cut 2 bases from V and 10 bases from J; bases unmatched to any gene: 8. CDR3 residues: CSARRGRGASPLHF. CDR3 nucleotide sequence: TGCAGTGCTAGACGGGGCAGGGGGGCCTCACCCCTCCACTTT.